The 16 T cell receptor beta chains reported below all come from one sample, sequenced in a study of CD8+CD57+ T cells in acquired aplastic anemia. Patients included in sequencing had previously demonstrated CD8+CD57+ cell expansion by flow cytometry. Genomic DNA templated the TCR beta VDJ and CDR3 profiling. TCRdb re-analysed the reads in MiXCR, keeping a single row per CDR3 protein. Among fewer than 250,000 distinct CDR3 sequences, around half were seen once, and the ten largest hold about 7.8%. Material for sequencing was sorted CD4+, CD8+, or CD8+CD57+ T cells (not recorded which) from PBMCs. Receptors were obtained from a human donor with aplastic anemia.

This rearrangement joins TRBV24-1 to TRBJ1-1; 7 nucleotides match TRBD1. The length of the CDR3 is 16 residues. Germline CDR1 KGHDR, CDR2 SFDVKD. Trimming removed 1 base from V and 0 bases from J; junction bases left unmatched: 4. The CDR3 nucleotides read TGTGCCACCAGTGATTTACAGGGGTCCATGAACACTGAAGCTTTCTTT. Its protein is CATSDLQGSMNTEAFF.

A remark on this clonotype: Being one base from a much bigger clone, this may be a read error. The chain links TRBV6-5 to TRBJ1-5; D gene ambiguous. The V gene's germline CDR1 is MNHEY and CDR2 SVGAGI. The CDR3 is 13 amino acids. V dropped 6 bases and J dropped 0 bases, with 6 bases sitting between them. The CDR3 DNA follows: TGTGCCAGCAGACTCTATAGCAATCAGCCCCAGCATTTT. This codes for CASRLYSNQPQHF.

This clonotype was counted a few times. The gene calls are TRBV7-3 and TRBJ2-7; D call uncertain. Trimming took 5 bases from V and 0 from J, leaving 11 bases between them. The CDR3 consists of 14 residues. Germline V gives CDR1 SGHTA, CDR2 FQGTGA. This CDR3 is CASSTPRSSYEQYF. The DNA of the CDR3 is TGTGCCAGCAGCACACCTCGATCCTCCTACGAGCAGTACTTC.

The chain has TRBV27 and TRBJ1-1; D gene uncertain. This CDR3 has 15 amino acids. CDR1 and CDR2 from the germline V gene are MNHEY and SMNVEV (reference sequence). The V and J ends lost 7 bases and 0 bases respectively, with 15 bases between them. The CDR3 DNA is TGTGCCAGCACCGACGGAGGAATCATGAACACTGAAGCTTTCTTT. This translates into CASTDGGIMNTEAFF.

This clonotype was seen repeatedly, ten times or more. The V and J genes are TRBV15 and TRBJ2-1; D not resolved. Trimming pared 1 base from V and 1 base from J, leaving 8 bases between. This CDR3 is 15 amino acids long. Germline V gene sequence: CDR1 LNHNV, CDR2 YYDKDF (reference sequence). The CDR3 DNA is TGTGCCACCAGCAGAGCAGCGAGATCCTACAATGAGCAGTTCTTC. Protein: CATSRAARSYNEQFF.

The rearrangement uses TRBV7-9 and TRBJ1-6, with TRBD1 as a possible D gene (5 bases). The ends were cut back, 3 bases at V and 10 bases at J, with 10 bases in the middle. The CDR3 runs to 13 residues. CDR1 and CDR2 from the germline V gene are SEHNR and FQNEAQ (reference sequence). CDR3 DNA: TGTGCCAGCAGCTTTCAGGGTTACTCACCCCTCCACTTT. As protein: CASSFQGYSPLHF.

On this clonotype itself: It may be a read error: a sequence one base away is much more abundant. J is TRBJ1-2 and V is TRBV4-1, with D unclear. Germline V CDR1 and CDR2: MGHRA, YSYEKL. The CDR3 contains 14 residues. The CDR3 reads CVSSPDQPNYGYTF. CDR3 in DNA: TGCGTCAGCAGCCCAGATCAGCCTAACTATGGCTACACCTTC.

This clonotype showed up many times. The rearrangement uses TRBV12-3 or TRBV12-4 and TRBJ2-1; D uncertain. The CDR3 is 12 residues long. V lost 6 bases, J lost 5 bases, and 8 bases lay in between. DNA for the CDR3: TGTGCCAGCAGCTCAGTAAACAATGAGCAGTTCTTC. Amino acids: CASSSVNNEQFF.

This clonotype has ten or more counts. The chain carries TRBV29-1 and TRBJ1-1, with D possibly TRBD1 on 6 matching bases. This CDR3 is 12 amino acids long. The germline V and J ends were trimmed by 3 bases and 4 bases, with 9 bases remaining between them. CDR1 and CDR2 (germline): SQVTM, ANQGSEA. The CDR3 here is CSVDAGVTEAFF. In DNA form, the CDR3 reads TGCAGCGTTGACGCAGGGGTCACTGAAGCTTTCTTT.

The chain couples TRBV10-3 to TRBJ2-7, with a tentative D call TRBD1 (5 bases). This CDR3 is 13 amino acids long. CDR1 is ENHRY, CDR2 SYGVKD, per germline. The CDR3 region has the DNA TGTACCATCAGTGAGTCGGACACCAACGAGCAGTACGTC. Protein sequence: CTISESDTNEQYV.

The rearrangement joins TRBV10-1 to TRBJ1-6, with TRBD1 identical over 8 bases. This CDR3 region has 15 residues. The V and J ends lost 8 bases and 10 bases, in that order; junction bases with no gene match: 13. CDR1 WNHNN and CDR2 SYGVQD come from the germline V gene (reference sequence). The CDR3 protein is CASATRQGLGSPLHF. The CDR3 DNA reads TGCGCCAGCGCTACCCGACAGGGGTTAGGATCACCCCTCCACTTT.

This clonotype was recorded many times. The CDR3 loop is CASSMVRDYGYTF. DNA of the CDR3: TGTGCCAGTAGTATGGTCAGGGACTATGGCTACACCTTC. The rearrangement links TRBV19 to TRBJ1-2; tentatively, D is TRBD1 (5 bases). This CDR3 contains 13 residues. Trimming removed 3 bases at V and 3 bases at J, with 8 bases between. The germline V gene has CDR1 LNHDA and CDR2 SQIVND (reference sequence).

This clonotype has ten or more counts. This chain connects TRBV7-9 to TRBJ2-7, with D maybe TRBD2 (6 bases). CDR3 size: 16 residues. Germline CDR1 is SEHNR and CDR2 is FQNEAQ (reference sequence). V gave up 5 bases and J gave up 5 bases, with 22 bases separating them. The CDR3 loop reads CASSHSEARLVHEQYF. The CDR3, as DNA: TGTGCCAGCAGCCATTCCGAGGCAAGACTAGTTCACGAGCAGTACTTC.

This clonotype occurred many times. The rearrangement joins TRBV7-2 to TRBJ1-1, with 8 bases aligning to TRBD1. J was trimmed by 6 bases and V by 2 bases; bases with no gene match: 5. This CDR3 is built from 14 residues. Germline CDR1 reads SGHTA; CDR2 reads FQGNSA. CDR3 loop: CASSLWDRFSEAFF. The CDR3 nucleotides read TGTGCCAGCAGCTTATGGGACAGGTTCTCTGAAGCTTTCTTT.

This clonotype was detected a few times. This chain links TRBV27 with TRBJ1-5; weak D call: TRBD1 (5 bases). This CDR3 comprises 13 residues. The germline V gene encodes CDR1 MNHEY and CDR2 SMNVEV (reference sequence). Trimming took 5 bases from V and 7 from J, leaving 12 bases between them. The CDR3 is CASSIWGGQPQHF. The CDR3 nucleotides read TGTGCCAGCAGTATCTGGGGGGGACAGCCCCAGCATTTT.

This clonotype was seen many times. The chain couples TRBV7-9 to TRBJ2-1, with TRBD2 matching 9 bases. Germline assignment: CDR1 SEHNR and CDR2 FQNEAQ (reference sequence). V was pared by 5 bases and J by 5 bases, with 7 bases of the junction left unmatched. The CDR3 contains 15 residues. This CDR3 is CASSTRLADHNEQFF. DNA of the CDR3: TGTGCCAGCAGCACGAGACTAGCGGACCACAATGAGCAGTTCTTC.